One sample yielded the 25 T cell receptor beta chains listed below, sequenced in a study of T cells in Graves' hyperthyroidism and ophthalmopathy. TCR beta CDR3 region amplification was performed from RNA transcripts. The HTBI primer set served for first-round RT-PCR of the TCR CDR3. Each CDR3 protein gets one entry after TCRdb re-called the multiplex PCR reads with MiXCR. The table has around 600,000 distinct CDR3 sequences, roughly 46% seen once; the top ten hold less than 9%. Sequenced input: peripheral blood or thyroid tissue (not recorded which). The receptors were gathered from an adult man with Graves' disease, either hyperthyroidism or ophthalmopathy (not recorded which).

At least ten counts were recorded for this clonotype. V is TRBV13 and J is TRBJ1-5, with a weak D call TRBD1 (5 bases). V was trimmed by 3 bases and J by 2 bases, leaving 11 bases between them. From germline, CDR1 is PRHDT and CDR2 FYEKMQ (reference sequence). CDR3 length equals 15 residues. The CDR3: CASSFPGRGNQPQHF. CDR3 nucleotide sequence: TGTGCCAGCAGCTTCCCAGGGAGGGGCAATCAGCCCCAGCATTTT.

J is TRBJ1-2 and V is TRBV10-2; tentative D call: TRBD1 (5 bases). CDR3 size: 15 residues. Trimming left V 2 bases short and J 6 bases short, with 16 bases between. The germline V gene has CDR1 WSHSY and CDR2 SAAADI. This CDR3 reads CASSEPPGISNGYTF. CDR3 nucleotide sequence: TGCGCCAGCAGTGAGCCTCCAGGGATCTCCAATGGCTACACCTTC.

V gene TRBV20-1 combines with J gene TRBJ2-5; the D is unclear. V was clipped by 3 bases and J by 7 bases, with 6 bases between them. CDR1 and CDR2 (germline): DFQATT, SNEGSKA (reference sequence). This CDR3 is 10 amino acids long. The CDR3, as DNA: TGCAGTGCTAGGGATGGGACCCAGTACTTC. Translating it yields CSARDGTQYF.

This clonotype was counted only a few times. This rearrangement joins TRBV5-1 to TRBJ1-4; possibly TRBD1 for D (6 bases). The V end was cut by 0 bases, the J end by 7 bases, with 13 bases between. Germline CDR1 and CDR2: SGHRS and YFSETQ. The CDR3 spans 15 residues. CDR3 region: CASSLGQAEGEKLFF. The DNA for the CDR3 is TGCGCCAGCAGCTTGGGACAGGCCGAAGGTGAAAAACTGTTTTTT. The full variable domain, its missing parts supplied by reference TRBV5-1 and TRBJ1-4, is KAGVTQTPRYLIKTRGQQVTLSCSPISGHRSVSWYQQTPGQGLQFLFEYFSETQRNKGNFPGRFSGRQFSNSRSEMNVSTLELGDSALYLCASSLGQAEGEKLFFGSGTQLSVL.

This clonotype came up once. The chain carries TRBV15 and TRBJ1-3, with D perhaps TRBD1 (6 bases). Trimming left V 3 bases short and J 15 bases short, with 18 bases between. CDR1 is LNHNV, CDR2 YYDKDF, per germline (reference sequence). The CDR3 is 13 amino acids. The CDR3 DNA sequence: TGTGCCACCAGCAGTCCGGGAGAGGACAGCCGATATTTT. Translation gives CATSSPGEDSRYF.

This clonotype was detected a few times. The genes are TRBV10-3 and TRBJ1-6, with D unresolved. Trimming shortened V by 4 bases and J by 9 bases, and 7 bases separated the two germline ends. The CDR3 has 12 amino acids. Germline loops: CDR1 ENHRY, CDR2 SYGVKD. CDR3 sequence reads: CAISGTGSPLHF. In DNA form, the CDR3 reads TGTGCCATCAGTGGGACCGGTTCACCCCTCCACTTT.

Many counts were recorded for this clonotype. The V and J genes are TRBV7-2 and TRBJ1-1, with TRBD1 as a possible D gene (6 bases). V was shortened by 1 base and J by 4 bases, with 10 bases between the two germline ends. This CDR3 is built from 14 residues. Germline assignment: CDR1 SGHTA and CDR2 FQGNSA. The CDR3 spells CASSLEGGITEAFF. The DNA for the CDR3 is TGTGCCAGCAGCTTAGAAGGGGGGATCACTGAAGCTTTCTTT.

This chain links TRBV12-3 or TRBV12-4 with TRBJ1-3, with no clear D. The CDR3 is 14 residues long. V was trimmed by 3 bases and J by 3 bases, leaving 9 bases between them. CDR3 in amino acids: CASSFEANGNTIYF. CDR3 DNA: TGTGCCAGCAGTTTTGAGGCTAATGGAAACACCATATATTTT.

This clonotype was recorded at least ten times. The rearrangement links TRBV20-1 to TRBJ1-5, with a possible D match to TRBD1 (6 bases). V lost 3 bases, J lost 4 bases, and 16 bases lay in between. CDR1 DFQATT and CDR2 SNEGSKA come from the germline V gene (reference sequence). The CDR3 has 15 amino acids. In DNA, the CDR3 is TGCAGTGCTAGTGGGACTCAAGGGGGGAATCAGCCCCAGCATTTT. Translated: CSASGTQGGNQPQHF.

The V call is TRBV12-3 or TRBV12-4, the J call TRBJ2-5, with D maybe TRBD2 (6 bases). The CDR3 totals 13 residues. V shed 4 bases and J shed 4 bases, with 10 bases lying between them. The CDR3 bases are TGTGCCAGCAGTTACGGTAGCGGAGAGACCCAGTACTTC. Translating it yields CASSYGSGETQYF.

This clonotype was detected a few times. The V gene is TRBV10-2, the J gene TRBJ1-2; 7 bases are shared with TRBD1. CDR3 length equals 15 residues. CDR1 is WSHSY, CDR2 SAAADI, per germline. J lost 4 bases, V lost 5 bases, and 10 bases had no gene match. In DNA, the CDR3 is TGCGCCAGCAGTTATGACAGGGCCTCCGGCTATGGCTACACCTTC. Its translation: CASSYDRASGYGYTF.

This clonotype was recorded a few times. The chain links TRBV2 to TRBJ1-6, with D hard to call. V was cut by 2 bases and J by 6 bases, with 14 bases left in between. This CDR3 has 16 residues. Germline loops: CDR1 SNHLY, CDR2 FYNNEI. CDR3 loop: CASSEIVRLFNSPLHF. DNA of the CDR3: TGTGCCAGCAGTGAAATAGTCAGACTTTTTAATTCACCCCTCCACTTT.

In its sample, this clonotype was seen a few times. The chain couples TRBV7-9 to TRBJ2-7; 11 bases fit TRBD2. Looked up from germline, CDR1 is SEHNR and CDR2 is FQNEAQ (reference sequence). V gave up 5 bases and J gave up 6 bases; unmatched junction bases: 15. CDR3 length: 17 residues. CDR3 DNA sequence: TGTGCCAGCAGCCCGTCCGGCCTGACTAGCGGGGTCAGCGAGCAGTACTTC. It yields the protein CASSPSGLTSGVSEQYF.

With regard to this clonotype: The junction and the germline gene differ at one end; a read error may be behind it. V gene TRBV19 combines with J gene TRBJ1-1; unclear D gene. Germline CDR1 is LNHDA and CDR2 is SQIVND (reference sequence). This CDR3 is 9 amino acids long. The CDR3, as DNA: TGTGCCGGTAGCAAGAAAGCTTTCTTT. Translated, it gives CAGSKKAFF. The variable domain in full, completed from reference TRBV19 and TRBJ1-1, reads DGGITQSPKYLFRKEGQNVTLSCEQNLNHDAMYWYRQDPGQGLRLIYYSQIVNDFQKGDIAEGYSVSREKKESFPLTVTSAQKNPTAFYLCAGSKKAFFGQGTRLTVV.

The V call is TRBV29-1, the J call TRBJ1-1; perhaps TRBD1 as D (6 bases). This CDR3 is built from 13 residues. CDR1 and CDR2 (germline): SQVTM, ANQGSEA. V was shortened by 8 bases and J by 1 base, with 14 bases between the two germline ends. The CDR3 loop reads CSYRVVRNTEAFF. The CDR3 coding sequence is TGCAGCTACAGGGTGGTGAGGAACACTGAAGCTTTCTTT.

A note on this clonotype: A much larger clone differs from this one at a single base, so this may be a read error. This likely comes from a read error, as the CDR3 has no conserved phenylalanine or tryptophan at its end. This rearrangement joins TRBV7-2 to TRBJ2-7; D uncertain. The CDR3 consists of 12 residues. V lost 3 bases to trimming and J lost 7 bases, with 10 bases between them. CDR1 is SGHTA, CDR2 FQGNSA, per germline. The CDR3: CASSLGSWEQYL. CDR3 nucleotide sequence: TGTGCCAGCAGCTTGGGGTCCTGGGAGCAGTACCTC.

This clonotype was recorded at least ten times. The CDR3 DNA reads TGCAGCGTAGGACCACGGGGTCAGACCCAGTACTTC. Amino acids: CSVGPRGQTQYF. This rearrangement joins TRBV29-1 to TRBJ2-5; possible D gene TRBD2, 5 bases. The V gene lost 6 bases and the J gene lost 6 bases, with 14 bases spanning the gap. CDR3 length equals 12 residues. Germline-derived CDR1 and CDR2 are SQVTM and ANQGSEA.

This clonotype has a handful of counts. V and J are TRBV20-1 and TRBJ2-2; 9 positions agree with TRBD2. This CDR3 contains 14 residues. Germline trimming cut 5 bases from V and 5 bases from J; bases unmatched to any gene: 6. The germline gives CDR1 DFQATT, CDR2 SNEGSKA (reference sequence). In nucleotides, the CDR3 is TGCAGTGCTTTAGCGGGAGTCGGGACCGGGGAGCTGTTTTTT. The encoded protein is CSALAGVGTGELFF.

As regards this clonotype: This could be a read error, since a much larger clone is one nucleotide away. CDR3 sequence: CATNNDSFPDYEQYF. The DNA of the CDR3 is TGTGCCACCAACAACGACAGCTTCCCCGACTACGAGCAGTACTTC. The chain employs TRBV15 and TRBJ2-7; D may be TRBD1 (5 bases). This CDR3 is 15 amino acids long. Per the germline V gene, CDR1 is LNHNV and CDR2 is YYDKDF (reference sequence). V was clipped by 7 bases and J by 3 bases, with 19 bases between them.

The chain couples TRBV12-3 or TRBV12-4 to TRBJ1-2; the D is unclear. The CDR3 runs 16 residues. V was cut by 2 bases and J by 5 bases, with 18 bases left in between. CDR3 bases: TGTGCCAGCAGTTTAAACTTGGTCTCAGGTCGATATGGCTACACCTTC. Its protein product is CASSLNLVSGRYGYTF.

This chain joins TRBV7-6 and TRBJ2-7; the match to TRBD2 covers 7 bases. The J segment lost 3 bases and the V segment lost 5 bases, leaving 13 bases of the junction unmatched. Germline CDR1 reads SGHVS; CDR2 reads FNYEAQ. This CDR3 comprises 16 residues. CDR3 bases: TGTGCCAGCAGCCCCGATTCGGGACTACCTAACTACGAGCAGTACTTC. Translation gives CASSPDSGLPNYEQYF.

Only a few counts were recorded for this clonotype. CDR3 in DNA: TGTGCCAGCAGAACCACAGGGGACACTGAAGCTTTCTTT. It codes for CASRTTGDTEAFF. The rearrangement joins TRBV7-2 to TRBJ1-1; 7 bases are shared with TRBD1. With 6 bases clipped from V and 3 bases from J, the junction kept 4 bases outside the gene matches. This CDR3 is built from 13 residues. Germline V gene sequence: CDR1 SGHTA, CDR2 FQGNSA.

The chain combines TRBV25-1 with TRBJ1-3, with a possible D match to TRBD1 (5 bases). This CDR3 is built from 17 residues. Germline lookup yields CDR1 MGHDK and CDR2 SYGVNS. V dropped 6 bases and J dropped 4 bases, with 22 bases sitting between them. As DNA, the CDR3 is TGTGCCAGCAGCTACGCTGCCCCGGGGACGACGGGAAACACCATATATTTT. This gives the protein CASSYAAPGTTGNTIYF.

The chain has TRBV25-1 and TRBJ1-6; no definite D call. The CDR3 length is 15 residues. Trimming cost V 5 bases and J 10 bases, with 18 bases left between them. Germline V lookup: CDR1 MGHDK, CDR2 SYGVNS. CDR3 loop: CASSLGMGSWSPLHF. The DNA of the CDR3 is TGTGCCAGCAGTTTGGGGATGGGCAGTTGGTCACCCCTCCACTTT.

The rearrangement links TRBV12-3 or TRBV12-4 to TRBJ1-5; perhaps TRBD1 as D (6 bases). CDR3 length: 14 residues. Trimming cost V 6 bases and J 6 bases, with 15 bases left between them. The CDR3 is CASSGGQWGQPQHF. The DNA for the CDR3 is TGTGCCAGCAGCGGCGGACAGTGGGGTCAGCCCCAGCATTTT.